These 4 T cell receptor beta chains were sequenced from one sample in a study of blood T cells in healthy people across ages. A second roughly 7 to 11 cycle PCR used barcoded and J-beta primers. TCRdb reanalysed the 5' RACE reads using MiXCR and keeps one entry per CDR3 protein. The table has roughly 900,000 distinct CDR3 sequences, about 48% seen once. Material: blood. These receptors came from a man aged 25 to 40 in good health.

The chain carries TRBV20-1 and TRBJ2-3; a possible D gene is TRBD2 (6 bases). Trimming pared 6 bases from V and 1 base from J, leaving 17 bases between. The germline CDR1 and CDR2 sequences are DFQATT and SNEGSKA (reference sequence). The CDR3 is 15 amino acids. This chain's CDR3 is CSAPGPGEGTDTQYF. CDR3 nucleotides: TGCAGTGCCCCAGGACCGGGGGAAGGCACAGATACGCAGTATTTT.

V usage is TRBV10-3 and J usage is TRBJ2-7; 11 nucleotides match TRBD1. Losses at the gene ends were 7 bases for V and 5 bases for J; bases not matched to a gene: 10. The CDR3 extends over 15 amino acids. Germline CDR1 is ENHRY and CDR2 is SYGVKD. The CDR3: CAITLGTGGSNEQYF. For the CDR3, the DNA is TGTGCCATCACCCTGGGGACAGGGGGGTCTAACGAGCAGTACTTC.

The CDR3: CASGGAFF. In DNA form, the CDR3 reads TGTGCCAGCGGCGGGGCTTTCTTT. The chain recombines TRBV12-3 or TRBV12-4 with TRBJ1-1, with D unresolved. Trimming removed 8 bases from V and 11 bases from J, with 6 bases in between. The CDR3 extends over 8 amino acids.

The chain couples TRBV12-3 or TRBV12-4 to TRBJ2-7, with 9 bases aligning to TRBD2. There are 15 residues in the CDR3. Trimming removed 2 bases from V and 6 bases from J; junction bases left unmatched: 8. CDR3 protein: CASSLKRGVIPEQYF. Written as DNA, the CDR3 is TGTGCCAGCAGTTTAAAGCGGGGGGTGATACCCGAGCAGTACTTC.